Shown below are 20 T cell receptor beta chains from a single sample sequenced in a study of blood T cell repertoires in COVID-19. The repertoire was sequenced with immunoSEQ multiplex PCR; TCRdb's copy has only in-frame clones and lacks some. The sample records 140,000 to 150,000 clones, roughly 90% being singletons. The specimen was peripheral blood. These receptors originate from a human donor in a cohort sampled during active COVID-19.

This chain uses TRBV4-3 with TRBJ1-2; 9 bases align to TRBD1. V lost 0 bases to trimming and J lost 4 bases; unmatched junction nucleotides: 3. This CDR3 region has 15 residues. The V gene's germline CDR1 is LGHNA and CDR2 YSLEER. The CDR3 bases are TGCGCCAGCAGCCAAGATAGACAGGGGGGCTATGGCTACACCTTC. Residues: CASSQDRQGGYGYTF.

The chain employs TRBV3-1 (or the pseudogene TRBV3-2) and TRBJ2-1; 7 nucleotides match TRBD1. V shed 2 bases and J 8 bases; nucleotides not matched to a gene: 3. Germline CDR1 LGHDT, CDR2 YNNKEL (reference sequence). The CDR3 totals 13 residues. DNA of the CDR3: TGTGCCAGCAGCCAAAACAGGGGTTATGAGCAGTTCTTC. Its protein product is CASSQNRGYEQFF.

V is TRBV9 and J is TRBJ1-4; D ambiguous. V gave up 2 bases and J gave up 4 bases, with 9 bases separating them. CDR3 length equals 14 residues. Germline V gives CDR1 SGDLS, CDR2 YYNGEE. The CDR3 DNA follows: TGTGCCAGCAGCGTTTCCGGGGATAATGAAAAACTGTTTTTT. This translates into CASSVSGDNEKLFF.

The rearrangement links TRBV28 to TRBJ2-2; D perhaps matches TRBD2 (6 bases). V lost 3 bases, J lost 0 bases, and 11 bases lay in between. The CDR3 spans 16 residues. The V gene's germline CDR1 is MDHEN and CDR2 SYDVKM. The CDR3 loop reads CASSFLGTSNTGELFF. In DNA, the CDR3 is TGTGCCAGCAGTTTCCTCGGGACTTCGAACACCGGGGAGCTGTTTTTT.

V gene TRBV19 combines with J gene TRBJ2-4; 12 bases are shared with TRBD1. The CDR3 spans 14 residues. CDR1 is LNHDA and CDR2 is SQIVND in the germline V gene (reference sequence). The V segment lost 8 bases and the J segment 1 base; nucleotides outside the gene matches: 0. The DNA for the CDR3 is TGTGCCAGTGGGACAGGGGGCGCCAAAAACATTCAGTACTTC. Translated, it gives CASGTGGAKNIQYF.

The chain joins TRBV5-4 to TRBJ2-1; 10 bases fit TRBD2. The CDR3 runs 15 residues. The V gene end was trimmed by 4 bases and the J gene end by 7 bases; junction bases not matched to a gene: 8. Germline CDR1 reads SGHNT; CDR2 reads YYREEE (reference sequence). This chain's CDR3 is CASSRPSGRRNEQFF. The CDR3 coding sequence is TGTGCCAGCAGCCGGCCTAGCGGGAGAAGGAATGAGCAGTTCTTC.

This chain joins TRBV7-2 and TRBJ1-4; D is possibly TRBD1 (5 bases). From germline, CDR1 is SGHTA and CDR2 FQGNSA. Trimming cost V 1 base and J 1 base, with 7 bases left between them. This CDR3 is 15 amino acids long. Here the CDR3 DNA reads TGTGCCAGCAGCTTAGTTCAGGGAACTAATGAAAAACTGTTTTTT. Protein sequence: CASSLVQGTNEKLFF.

The chain joins TRBV9 to TRBJ1-1; TRBD1 might be the D (5 bases). CDR1 SGDLS and CDR2 YYNGEE come from the germline V gene. The V end lost 4 bases, the J end lost 3 bases, and 10 bases lay between the germline ends. The CDR3 has 13 amino acids. The CDR3 DNA is TGTGCCAGCAGCTTTGGACAAGACACTGAAGCTTTCTTT. Its translation: CASSFGQDTEAFF.

J is TRBJ2-6 and V is TRBV2; D possibly corresponds to TRBD1 (6 bases). The CDR3 contains 18 residues. Germline assignment: CDR1 SNHLY and CDR2 FYNNEI. V shed 3 bases and J shed 0 bases, with 15 bases lying between them. CDR3 DNA sequence: TGTGCCAGCAGTGATCGTGGGGGCTGGAGCTCTGGGGCCAACGTCCTGACTTTC. Translation gives CASSDRGGWSSGANVLTF.

The chain couples TRBV18 to TRBJ2-1, with TRBD1 identical over 9 bases. The trim removed 6 bases at V and 4 bases at J, leaving 10 bases unmatched. The V gene's germline CDR1 is KGHSH and CDR2 LQKENI. This CDR3 is built from 16 residues. The CDR3 loop is CASSPIAGTGYNEQFF. In DNA form, the CDR3 reads TGTGCCAGCTCCCCTATTGCGGGGACAGGGTACAATGAGCAGTTCTTC.

The CDR3 sequence is CASSSRLAEEQFF. In nucleotides, the CDR3 is TGTGCCAGCAGCTCCCGACTAGCGGAAGAGCAGTTCTTC. This rearrangement joins TRBV7-9 to TRBJ2-1; 9 positions agree with TRBD2. The CDR3 loop spans 13 amino acids. V lost 4 bases, J lost 10 bases, and 5 bases stayed unmatched. Germline CDR1 SEHNR, CDR2 FQNEAQ (reference sequence).

The V and J genes are TRBV28 and TRBJ1-6, with D possibly matching TRBD1 (6 bases). V was pared by 4 bases and J by 0 bases, with 22 bases between. The CDR3 loop spans 20 amino acids. The germline gives CDR1 MDHEN, CDR2 SYDVKM. The DNA for the CDR3 is TGTGCCAGCAGTTCAGGATCCGCAGGGGTTCTCAGCTCCTATAATTCACCCCTCCACTTT. Translating gives CASSSGSAGVLSSYNSPLHF. The whole variable domain, filled in from reference TRBV28 and TRBJ1-6, reads DVKVTQSSRYLVKRTGEKVFLECVQDMDHENMFWYRQDPGLGLRLIYFSYDVKMKEKGDIPEGYSVSREKKERFSLILESASTNQTSMYLCASSSGSAGVLSSYNSPLHFGNGTRLTVT.

The J gene is TRBJ1-3, the V gene TRBV5-1; no clear D gene. V shed 2 bases and J shed 4 bases, with 7 bases lying between them. Germline assignment: CDR1 SGHRS and CDR2 YFSETQ. CDR3 length equals 13 residues. The CDR3 DNA follows: TGCGCCAGCAGCTTTGGCACCGGAAACACCATATATTTT. Its translation: CASSFGTGNTIYF.

The chain recombines TRBV11-3 with TRBJ2-1, with TRBD1 identical over 8 bases. The junction had 22 bases not matched to a gene; V was cut back by 6 bases and J by 15 bases. CDR3 length: 16 residues. Germline V gene lookup returns CDR1 SGHNT and CDR2 YENEEA. This chain's CDR3 is CASRVIRQGPSRVWFF. CDR3 bases: TGTGCCAGCAGGGTTATACGACAGGGGCCCTCCAGGGTTTGGTTCTTC. Looking up the rest from reference TRBV11-3 and TRBJ2-1 gives the full variable domain: EAGVVQSPRYKIIEKKQPVAFWCNPISGHNTLYWYLQNLGQGPELLIRYENEEAVDDSQLPKDRFSAERLKGVDSTLKIQPAELGDSAVYLCASRVIRQGPSRVWFFGPGTRLTVL.

This clone was found once. The V call is TRBV7-9, the J call TRBJ2-3; TRBD2 matches at 14 bases. The J segment lost 5 bases and the V segment lost 3 bases, leaving 4 bases of the junction unmatched. The CDR3 has 16 amino acids. Germline loops: CDR1 SEHNR, CDR2 FQNEAQ (reference sequence). This CDR3 is CASSFGLAGGGDTQYF. The CDR3 DNA follows: TGTGCCAGCAGCTTCGGACTAGCGGGGGGTGGAGATACGCAGTATTTT. The full variable domain, its missing parts supplied by reference TRBV7-9 and TRBJ2-3, is DTGVSQNPRHKITKRGQNVTFRCDPISEHNRLYWYRQTLGQGPEFLTYFQNEAQLEKSRLLSDRFSAERPKGSFSTLEIQRTEQGDSAMYLCASSFGLAGGGDTQYFGPGTRLTVL.

The chain combines TRBV4-3 with TRBJ1-2; the D is unclear. CDR1 LGHNA and CDR2 YSLEER come from the germline V gene. Deletions cut 1 base from V and 4 bases from J, with 10 bases between. The CDR3 extends over 14 amino acids. The CDR3 is CASSQGRQLYGYTF. The CDR3 region has the DNA TGCGCCAGCAGCCAAGGACGACAACTCTATGGCTACACCTTC.

The J gene is TRBJ2-3, the V gene TRBV14, with 7 bases identical to TRBD2. Germline loops: CDR1 SGHDN, CDR2 FVKESK. Unmatched junction bases numbered 14, after V lost 1 base and J lost 10 bases. The CDR3 spans 16 residues. The CDR3 DNA follows: TGTGCCAGCAGCCAAGCGGGGGACCGGGGGGTCTCTTCGCAGTATTTT. Translated, it gives CASSQAGDRGVSSQYF.

The chain employs TRBV29-1 and TRBJ1-1; tentative D call: TRBD1 (5 bases). This CDR3 comprises 12 residues. With 4 bases removed from V and 3 bases from J, the gap between germline ends came to 9 bases. The germline gives CDR1 SQVTM, CDR2 ANQGSEA. The CDR3 loop reads CSVGEGHTEAFF. For the CDR3, the DNA is TGCAGCGTTGGGGAGGGGCACACTGAAGCTTTCTTT.

This chain joins TRBV19 and TRBJ2-7; the D gene is possibly TRBD2 (6 bases). Germline lookup yields CDR1 LNHDA and CDR2 SQIVND (reference sequence). V was cut by 0 bases and J by 2 bases, with 14 bases left in between. The CDR3 totals 16 residues. The chain's CDR3 is CASSIEVAGTAYEQYF. CDR3 DNA sequence: TGTGCCAGTAGTATAGAGGTTGCGGGAACAGCCTACGAGCAGTACTTC. The full variable domain, its missing parts supplied by reference TRBV19 and TRBJ2-7, is DGGITQSPKYLFRKEGQNVTLSCEQNLNHDAMYWYRQDPGQGLRLIYYSQIVNDFQKGDIAEGYSVSREKKESFPLTVTSAQKNPTAFYLCASSIEVAGTAYEQYFGPGTRLTVT.

V gene TRBV24-1 combines with J gene TRBJ2-3; 11 bases agree with TRBD2. Germline CDR1 is KGHDR and CDR2 is SFDVKD. V trimming: 3 bases; J trimming: 7 bases; junction bases outside the gene matches: 17. CDR3 length: 19 amino acids. The CDR3 spells CATSDPAAASGGPLNTQYF. CDR3 coding DNA: TGTGCCACCAGTGATCCCGCGGCGGCTAGCGGGGGGCCACTGAATACGCAGTATTTT.